A selection of T cell receptor beta chains follows, all from one sample in a study of molecular identifiers for immune sequencing clone quantification. TCRdb reanalysed the PCR reads using MiXCR and keeps one entry per CDR3 protein. The sample carries nearly 650,000 distinct CDR3 sequences, 25% recorded once. Sequences were obtained from naive CD8+ T cells from blood, with Jurkat cell RNA spiked in. The receptors stem from a human donor in good health. Some libraries in this study had Jurkat cell RNA spiked in. The CDR3 runs from the conserved cysteine through the conserved F or W. The D gene is left open where the match is weak.

j_call v_call d_call cdr3_aa
TRBJ2-7 TRBV5-6 - CASSLRDQGLSYEQYF
TRBJ2-7 TRBV5-3 TRBD1 CASSWSGGSYEQYF
TRBJ2-7 TRBV5-6 TRBD2 CASSLLRGEGHEQYF
TRBJ2-3 TRBV11-2 - CASSLYSPGTTVTDTQYF
TRBJ2-1 TRBV4-3 - CASSQDAGLIFEQFF
TRBJ2-3 TRBV19 TRBD2 CASSSPPTSGGTDTQYF
TRBJ2-3 TRBV19 TRBD1 CASSIQGTDTQCF
TRBJ2-7 TRBV6-6 TRBD2 CASSYSPREGLYEQYF
TRBJ1-5 TRBV2 - CASSGDTSVGNQPQHF
TRBJ2-3 TRBV5-3 - CASGKWGGAGAQYF
TRBJ2-2 TRBV2 - CASSERVSFGSNTGELFF
TRBJ2-2 TRBV4-3 TRBD2 CASSQDSGGRTGELFF
TRBJ1-2 TRBV2 - CASRAGHPESYTF
TRBJ2-1 TRBV27 - CASSLGISYNEQFF
TRBJ2-1 TRBV6-5 - CASSYSLIQGGNEQFF
TRBJ2-5 TRBV11-2 TRBD2 CASTAGAGLAGETQYF
TRBJ2-7 TRBV20-1 - CSARLGLASLEQYF
TRBJ2-2 TRBV2 TRBD1 CASTIQGIGTGELFF
TRBJ2-5 TRBV6-5 TRBD2 CASSYLAGDQETQYF
TRBJ2-2 TRBV24-1 - CATSDPPARELFF
TRBJ1-3 TRBV27 - CASSPKQGRAGNTIYF
TRBJ1-4 TRBV5-5 - CASSTTLATNEKLFF
TRBJ2-5 TRBV30 - CAWSVGVRRQETQYF
TRBJ2-2 TRBV7-6 - CASSLIAGNTGELFF
TRBJ1-5 TRBV23-1 - CASSQSKGGIGSNQPQHF
TRBJ1-1 TRBV19 TRBD1 CASSIPGQQIGASTEAFF
TRBJ1-6 TRBV7-9 - CASSLRSERFSSYNSPLHF
TRBJ2-7 TRBV6-1 - CASSGYSTGTEQYF
TRBJ2-3 TRBV28 - CASSTLADTQYF
TRBJ2-7 TRBV7-9 TRBD1 CASSSRDRVVEQYF
TRBJ1-5 TRBV6-5 - CASSYAGQPNQPQHF
TRBJ2-3 TRBV6-1 - CACSLISTDTQYF
TRBJ1-5 TRBV6-4 - CASPGDTNQPQHF
TRBJ2-3 TRBV7-4 - CASSPRPLPAAYEDTQYF
TRBJ2-1 TRBV4-1 TRBD2 CASSQDLSGITYNEQFF
TRBJ2-7 TRBV7-9 - CASSFSGATYEQYF
TRBJ2-2 TRBV19 TRBD2 CASTPGLANTGELFF
TRBJ1-1 TRBV7-9 - CASSRGEAFF
TRBJ2-7 TRBV20-1 - CSASNPGSEQYF
TRBJ2-7 TRBV28 - CASTFEYGEDYEQYF
TRBJ1-2 TRBV14 - CASSQEGWTSYGYTF